This T cell receptor (beta chain) is drawn from a study of OX40 agonist ivuxolimab in advanced cancers. The protocol was immunoSEQ multiplex PCR, while the TCRdb copy is restricted to in-frame clones and leaves out a portion. The sample consists of about 86,000 clones, around nine tenths of them appearing once. The V end lost 1 base, the J end lost 7 bases, and 16 bases lay between the germline ends. The CDR3 loop spans 16 amino acids. Germline V CDR1 and CDR2: LGHNA, YSLEER. This receptor was taken from an adult with an advanced solid tumor such as melanoma, head and neck, liver or kidney cancer. The source was CD4+ or CD8+ T cells sorted from blood, collected in a trial of the OX40 agonist ivuxolimab. The chain recombines TRBV4-3 with TRBJ1-4; D is undetermined. The CDR3 nucleotides are TGCGCCAGCAGCCAAGGTCCCCGACTTGAGAGTGAAAAACTGTTTTTT. It specifies CASSQGPRLESEKLFF.